This is a list of T cell receptor beta chains from one sample in a study of post-analysis software for immune sequencing data. TCRdb re-called the PCR reads through MiXCR, storing one row per CDR3 protein. The sample consists of approximately 770,000 distinct CDR3 sequences, around 46% of them appearing once. The sequenced material came from blood. Receptors originate from a girl aged 5-17 years with multiple sclerosis. Each CDR3 is given with its conserved first and last residue. A D gene is named only where the DNA matches it firmly. Clone size, where shown, is once, few, many, or a class for clones that have expanded.

size	D	J	V	CDR3	DNA
-	-	TRBJ2-7	TRBV5-1	CASSTWAGSYEQYF	TGCGCCAGCAGCACCTGGGCAGGGAGCTACGAGCAGTACTTC
-	-	TRBJ1-2	TRBV12-3/TRBV12-4	CASSARGDYGYTF	TGTGCCAGCAGCGCCAGGGGTGACTATGGCTACACCTTC
-	TRBD2	TRBJ2-5	TRBV27	CASRGLAGVTKETQYF	TGTGCCAGCAGGGGACTAGCGGGAGTTACTAAAGAGACCCAGTACTTC
few	-	TRBJ2-7	TRBV13	CASSSDGNEQYF	TGTGCCAGCAGCTCCGACGGGAACGAGCAGTACTTC
few	TRBD2	TRBJ2-3	TRBV20-1	CSARDSAGTSAPDTQYF	TGCAGTGCTAGAGACTCCGCCGGGACTAGCGCGCCAGATACGCAGTATTTT
few	TRBD1	TRBJ2-4	TRBV20-1	CSADTGGIANIQYF	TGCAGTGCTGATACAGGGGGCATCGCAAACATTCAGTACTTC
few	TRBD2	TRBJ2-1	TRBV4-3	CASSQSTSGAPNEQFF	TGCGCCAGCAGCCAGTCAACTAGCGGGGCCCCCAATGAGCAGTTCTTC
few	-	TRBJ2-7	TRBV27	CASSTGDVAYEQYF	TGTGCCAGCAGCACCGGTGACGTCGCCTACGAGCAGTACTTC
-	-	TRBJ1-2	TRBV6-5	CAGSYFPQDGYTF	TGTGCCGGCAGTTACTTCCCGCAGGATGGCTACACCTTC
few	-	TRBJ1-4	TRBV20-1	CSAAGQGRWGREKLFF	TGCAGTGCTGCTGGCCAGGGTCGGTGGGGGCGTGAAAAACTGTTTTTT
few	-	TRBJ2-5	TRBV4-1	CASSHGLWQETQYF	TGCGCCAGCAGCCACGGACTCTGGCAAGAGACCCAGTACTTC
few	-	TRBJ2-7	TRBV7-2	CASSPRILYEQYF	TGTGCCAGCAGCCCTAGGATCCTATACGAGCAGTACTTC
-	-	TRBJ2-7	TRBV7-2	CASSLVLSYEQYF	TGTGCCAGCAGCTTAGTACTATCCTACGAGCAGTACTTC
-	TRBD2	TRBJ2-3	TRBV6-2/TRBV6-3	CASSYPKKTSGRTDTQYF	TGTGCCAGCAGTTACCCAAAGAAGACTAGCGGACGCACAGATACGCAGTATTTT
-	TRBD2	TRBJ2-3	TRBV20-1	CSATTSGKVDTQYF	TGCAGTGCCACAACTAGCGGGAAAGTAGATACGCAGTATTTT
-	TRBD2	TRBJ2-7	TRBV9	CASSLFPLTSGSDEQYF	TGTGCCAGCAGCTTATTTCCGCTGACTAGCGGTTCGGACGAGCAGTACTTC
once	TRBD2	TRBJ2-5	TRBV20-1	CSARGLAGEEQYF	TGCAGTGCTAGGGGACTAGCGGGAGAAGAGCAGTACTTC
-	-	TRBJ2-7	TRBV11-1	CASSFTQYF	TGTGCCAGCAGCTTCACCCAGTACTTC